This entry lists 20 T cell receptor beta chains sequenced from one sample in a study of OX40 agonist ivuxolimab in advanced cancers. Clones were read by immunoSEQ multiplex PCR, and TCRdb kept only the in-frame ones, dropping some. The table records about 23,000 clones, approximately 78% of them present only once. The sample consisted of CD4+ or CD8+ T cells sorted from blood, taken in a trial of the OX40 agonist ivuxolimab. The receptor source for this set is an adult with an advanced solid tumor such as melanoma, head and neck, liver or kidney cancer.

The chain uses TRBV19 and TRBJ2-5, with a possible D match to TRBD2 (5 bases). The V gene's germline CDR1 is LNHDA and CDR2 SQIVND (reference sequence). Trimming stripped 6 bases from V and 5 bases from J, with 16 bases between. The CDR3 sequence is 14 residues long. The CDR3 DNA sequence: TGTGCCAGTAGCCAAGAACTAGTTCGGGAGACCCAGTACTTC. Protein sequence: CASSQELVRETQYF.

The rearrangement uses TRBV29-1 and TRBJ2-7; possibly TRBD1 for D (5 bases). The ends were cut back, 7 bases at V and 2 bases at J, with 15 bases in the middle. Germline CDR1 is SQVTM and CDR2 is ANQGSEA. The CDR3 consists of 13 residues. The CDR3 loop is CSALGADAYEQYF. CDR3 sequence (DNA): TGCAGCGCGCTTGGGGCAGATGCCTACGAGCAGTACTTC.

The gene calls are TRBV15 and TRBJ2-1; 7 bases agree with TRBD1. The CDR3 loop spans 16 amino acids. V was clipped by 6 bases and J by 7 bases; unmatched bases: 15. CDR1 and CDR2 from the germline V gene are LNHNV and YYDKDF (reference sequence). CDR3 nucleotide sequence: TGTGCCACCAGAGATCCAAATACAGGGGTTGGGAATGAGCAGTTCTTC. Protein sequence: CATRDPNTGVGNEQFF.

Turning to this clone: A clone one base away is much larger, so this may be a read error. V is TRBV16 and J is TRBJ2-5; 8 positions agree with TRBD2. The CDR3 sequence is 15 residues long. CDR1 is KGHSY and CDR2 is FQNENV in the germline V gene. CDR3 DNA: TGTGCCAGCAGCCAATTACTAGCGGTACAAGAGGCCCAGTACTTC. Its translation: CASSQLLAVQEAQYF.

The count of this clone is one. The V call is TRBV10-3, the J call TRBJ2-1, with 7 bases lining up with TRBD1. The CDR3 runs 15 residues. Germline V gene sequence: CDR1 ENHRY, CDR2 SYGVKD. Losses at the gene ends were 6 bases for V and 2 bases for J; bases not matched to a gene: 7. CDR3 sequence reads: CAIRDTGVTYNEQFF. The DNA of the CDR3 is TGTGCCATCAGGGACACAGGGGTAACCTACAATGAGCAGTTCTTC.

The chain is built from TRBV6-6 and TRBJ2-1; tentatively, D is TRBD2 (6 bases). Germline loops: CDR1 MNHNY, CDR2 SVGAGI (reference sequence). V was pared by 0 bases and J by 5 bases, with 14 bases between. The CDR3 is 16 amino acids. CDR3 region: CASSYSLRESHNEQFF. CDR3 coding DNA: TGTGCCAGCAGTTACTCGTTACGGGAGTCACACAATGAGCAGTTCTTC.

V usage is TRBV19 and J usage is TRBJ2-5, with 10 bases matching TRBD2. Losses at the gene ends were 10 bases for V and 7 bases for J; bases not matched to a gene: 6. CDR3 size: 12 residues. The germline CDR1 and CDR2 sequences are LNHDA and SQIVND (reference sequence). The CDR3: CATTSGNGTQYF. The CDR3, as DNA: TGTGCCACTACTAGCGGGAACGGGACCCAGTACTTC.

The chain uses TRBV27 and TRBJ2-7, with D perhaps matching TRBD1 (6 bases). This CDR3 has 15 residues. Germline CDR1 reads MNHEY; CDR2 reads SMNVEV (reference sequence). Trimming removed 3 bases from V and 0 bases from J, with 12 bases in between. In DNA, the CDR3 is TGTGCCAGCAGTTTCTTCCAGGGGCTCTCCTACGAGCAGTACTTC. This codes for CASSFFQGLSYEQYF.

The CDR3 DNA reads TGCGCCAGCAGCCGATCACTAGCTTCGGGGCTGACAGATACGCAGTATTTT. It yields the protein CASSRSLASGLTDTQYF. The chain uses TRBV4-3 and TRBJ2-3; a possible D gene is TRBD2 (6 bases). Trimming took 4 bases from V and 3 from J, leaving 20 bases between them. Germline lookup yields CDR1 LGHNA and CDR2 YSLEER. The CDR3 is made up of 17 amino acids.

The chain joins TRBV28 to TRBJ2-3, with 10 bases matching TRBD2. V lost 5 bases, J lost 4 bases, and 6 bases stayed unmatched. Germline V lookup: CDR1 MDHEN, CDR2 SYDVKM. The CDR3 extends over 15 amino acids. This CDR3 reads CASSPPSGGADTQYF. The CDR3 bases are TGTGCCAGCAGTCCTCCAAGCGGGGGGGCAGATACGCAGTATTTT.

The CDR3 DNA follows: TGTGCCAGCAGCCCCTCCCCGGGGGGAGGGAACAATGAGCAGTTCTTC. It translates to CASSPSPGGGNNEQFF. The V gene is TRBV11-1, the J gene TRBJ2-1; 7 bases map to TRBD2. This CDR3 region has 16 residues. Trimming took 5 bases from V and 5 from J; bases not matched to a gene: 12. CDR1 is SGHAT and CDR2 is FQDESV in the germline V gene (reference sequence).

This clone was observed a handful of times. The chain couples TRBV7-9 to TRBJ1-2; D uncertain. The V gene's germline CDR1 is SEHNR and CDR2 FQNEAQ (reference sequence). This CDR3 has 14 amino acids. The V end was cut by 1 base, the J end by 4 bases, with 10 bases between. CDR3 sequence: CASSLGGISYGYTF. In nucleotides, the CDR3 is TGTGCCAGCAGCTTAGGAGGGATCAGCTATGGCTACACCTTC.

This sequence joins TRBV29-1 and TRBJ2-2; the D is unclear. V was cut by 0 bases and J by 5 bases, with 16 bases left in between. The CDR3 has 16 residues. From germline, CDR1 is SQVTM and CDR2 ANQGSEA. The CDR3 loop is CSVEDYHSLGTGELFF. The CDR3 DNA sequence: TGCAGCGTTGAAGACTACCACTCTCTGGGGACCGGGGAGCTGTTTTTT.

The chain couples TRBV14 to TRBJ2-7, with D possibly being TRBD2 (7 bases). Germline loops: CDR1 SGHDN, CDR2 FVKESK. V dropped 1 base and J dropped 5 bases, with 15 bases sitting between them. The CDR3 extends over 15 amino acids. CDR3 protein: CASSQAGGAEDEQYF. The DNA for the CDR3 is TGTGCCAGCAGCCAAGCTGGGGGGGCGGAGGACGAGCAGTACTTC.

The rearrangement joins TRBV2 to TRBJ2-4; D may be TRBD2 (6 bases). Trimming removed 7 bases at V and 1 base at J, with 17 bases between. Germline CDR1 is SNHLY and CDR2 is FYNNEI. CDR3 length: 16 amino acids. CDR3 DNA sequence: TGTGCCAGCATCCTGGGGCGGGGCCTGGCCAAAAACATTCAGTACTTC. The encoded protein is CASILGRGLAKNIQYF.

Note on this clone: This CDR3 is also generated by other DNA sequences in the sample. V gene TRBV5-6 combines with J gene TRBJ1-2; no reliable D call. V was cut by 1 base and J by 2 bases, with 3 bases left in between. Germline CDR1 reads SGHDT; CDR2 reads YYEEEE. The CDR3 sequence is 12 residues long. The CDR3 nucleotides are TGTGCCAGCAGCTTGAACAACTATGGCTACACCTTC. Residues: CASSLNNYGYTF.

The CDR3: CASSLMNTEAFF. CDR3 DNA: TGTGCCAGCAGCTTGATGAACACTGAAGCTTTCTTT. This chain uses TRBV5-6 with TRBJ1-1, with unresolved D. The CDR3 spans 12 residues. V lost 1 base to trimming and J lost 0 bases, with 1 base between them. Germline V gene data show CDR1 as SGHDT and CDR2 as YYEEEE. The complete variable domain, with remaining parts taken from reference TRBV5-6 and TRBJ1-1, reads DAGVTQSPTHLIKTRGQQVTLRCSPKSGHDTVSWYQQALGQGPQFIFQYYEEEERQRGNFPDRFSGHQFPNYSSELNVNALLLGDSALYLCASSLMNTEAFFGQGTRLTVV.

The chain uses TRBV30 and TRBJ2-3; D is perhaps TRBD2 (6 bases). Per germline, CDR1 GTSNPN and CDR2 SVGIG (reference sequence). The CDR3 runs 16 residues. Trimming removed 2 bases at V and 2 bases at J, with 17 bases between. CDR3 sequence reads: CAWSKGAGWNTDTQYF. The DNA of the CDR3 is TGTGCCTGGAGTAAAGGGGCGGGATGGAACACAGATACGCAGTATTTT.

This clone occurred once. J is TRBJ2-7 and V is TRBV5-1; 8 nucleotides line up with TRBD2. This CDR3 comprises 16 residues. Trimming at V came to 0 bases and at J to 5 bases, leaving 10 bases not matched to a gene. Per germline, CDR1 SGHRS and CDR2 YFSETQ. In DNA, the CDR3 is TGCGCCAGCAGCTTGGCCGGGAGGGGGATCTACCACGAGCAGTACTTC. It is translated as CASSLAGRGIYHEQYF. The full variable domain, rest sourced from reference TRBV5-1 and TRBJ2-7, is KAGVTQTPRYLIKTRGQQVTLSCSPISGHRSVSWYQQTPGQGLQFLFEYFSETQRNKGNFPGRFSGRQFSNSRSEMNVSTLELGDSALYLCASSLAGRGIYHEQYFGPGTRLTVT.

In this sample, this clone turned up once. The CDR3 DNA follows: TGTGCCAGCAGCAAAAGGGACACTGAAGCTTTCTTT. It translates to CASSKRDTEAFF. The chain joins TRBV7-3 to TRBJ1-1, with D hard to call. With 5 bases removed from V and 3 bases from J, the gap between germline ends came to 7 bases. The CDR3 sequence is 12 residues long. Germline V gene data show CDR1 as SGHTA and CDR2 as FQGTGA.